The 31 T cell receptor beta chains reported below all come from one sample, sequenced in a study of a mutant IDH1 vaccine in newly diagnosed glioma. Time point denoted: week 5, during vaccination. Doses comprised 300 ug of mutant IDH1 20-mer peptide each, plus topical imiquimod. TCRdb keeps only in-frame clones here, not all; method: immunoSEQ multiplex PCR. The sample gives 32,000 or so clones, 75% to 90% of which show up once; approximately 3.4% is in the top ten. No antigens are known for them. Sequences were derived from peripheral blood mononuclear cells (PBMCs), sampled from a glioma patient whose treatment included an IDH1 peptide vaccine. The source of these receptors is a woman in her 40s with glioma. Some clones in this sample may be carry-over from other donors' samples.

The rearrangement uses TRBV7-9 and TRBJ1-3, with D possibly matching TRBD1 (5 bases). The CDR3 sequence is 15 residues long. Trimming took 5 bases from V and 2 from J, leaving 13 bases between them. CDR1 and CDR2 from the germline V gene are SEHNR and FQNEAQ (reference sequence). The CDR3 bases are TGTGCCAGCAGCCTACAGGACCTGCCTGGAAACACCATATATTTT. This codes for CASSLQDLPGNTIYF.

This chain uses TRBV29-1 with TRBJ1-1, with D uncertain. Per the germline V gene, CDR1 is SQVTM and CDR2 is ANQGSEA. The ends were cut back, 7 bases at V and 10 bases at J, with 22 bases in the middle. The CDR3 loop spans 13 amino acids. CDR3 nucleotide sequence: TGCAGCGGGACGGTAGACGCACGAGAAACAGCTTTCTTT. Translating it yields CSGTVDARETAFF.

The chain recombines TRBV5-1 with TRBJ2-7; 11 bases are a match to TRBD2. The CDR3 is 15 residues long. V gave up 0 bases and J gave up 4 bases; unmatched junction bases: 3. Germline V gene lookup returns CDR1 SGHRS and CDR2 YFSETQ. The CDR3: CASSLAGTSGYEQYF. The DNA of the CDR3 is TGCGCCAGCAGCTTGGCCGGGACTAGCGGTTACGAGCAGTACTTC.

The chain is built from TRBV7-9 and TRBJ1-1; 8 bases are shared with TRBD1. Germline trimming cut 7 bases from V and 5 bases from J; bases unmatched to any gene: 6. Germline CDR1 is SEHNR and CDR2 is FQNEAQ (reference sequence). The length of the CDR3 is 13 residues. The CDR3 sequence is CASTAQGETEAFF. DNA for the CDR3: TGTGCCAGCACCGCACAGGGGGAAACTGAAGCTTTCTTT. The entire variable domain, with the rest obtained from reference TRBV7-9 and TRBJ1-1, is as follows: DTGVSQNPRHKITKRGQNVTFRCDPISEHNRLYWYRQTLGQGPEFLTYFQNEAQLEKSRLLSDRFSAERPKGSFSTLEIQRTEQGDSAMYLCASTAQGETEAFFGQGTRLTVV.

Here the CDR3 reads CASSEGAETDTQYF. CDR3 DNA sequence: TGTGCCAGCAGTGAAGGGGCAGAGACAGATACGCAGTATTTT. This chain uses TRBV6-1 with TRBJ2-3; no firm D call. CDR1 and CDR2 (germline): MNHNS, SASEGT. The CDR3 consists of 14 residues. Trimming cost V 1 base and J 3 bases, with 8 bases left between them.

V gene TRBV5-1 combines with J gene TRBJ2-3, with D perhaps matching TRBD1 or TRBD2 (6 bases each). Germline V lookup: CDR1 SGHRS, CDR2 YFSETQ. Trimming took off 0 bases at V and 6 bases at J, with 11 bases between the two ends. This CDR3 contains 14 residues. The CDR3 nucleotides are TGCGCCAGCAGCTTGGAGGGGGGAAGGGATACGCAGTATTTT. It yields the protein CASSLEGGRDTQYF.

The chain couples TRBV6-5 to TRBJ1-5; 7 nucleotides line up with TRBD1. Germline V gene lookup returns CDR1 MNHEY and CDR2 SVGAGI. The J segment lost 7 bases and the V segment lost 5 bases, leaving 5 bases of the junction unmatched. The CDR3 spans 13 residues. This CDR3 is CASSRGLWQPQHF. CDR3 sequence (DNA): TGTGCCAGCAGTAGGGGGCTCTGGCAGCCCCAGCATTTT.

V and J are TRBV7-2 and TRBJ1-6; 7 positions agree with TRBD1. This CDR3 is 14 amino acids long. J lost 11 bases, V lost 5 bases, and 9 bases had no gene match. Germline V gene sequence: CDR1 SGHTA, CDR2 FQGNSA. CDR3 protein: CASSADRAGPPLHF. CDR3 DNA: TGTGCCAGCAGCGCAGACAGGGCGGGTCCACCCCTCCACTTT.

This chain links TRBV7-3 with TRBJ1-1, with a tentative D call TRBD1 (5 bases). Germline-derived CDR1 and CDR2 are SGHTA and FQGTGA. The CDR3 runs to 13 residues. Trimming took off 4 bases at V and 1 base at J, with 7 bases between the two ends. DNA of the CDR3: TGTGCCAGCAGCTATACAGGGAACACTGAAGCTTTCTTT. Encoded protein: CASSYTGNTEAFF.

The chain couples TRBV28 to TRBJ2-4; 7 bases match TRBD1. CDR1 is MDHEN and CDR2 is SYDVKM in the germline V gene. V was clipped by 3 bases and J by 0 bases; unmatched bases: 2. The CDR3 contains 15 residues. The CDR3 region is CASSFRGPAKNIQYF. The CDR3 nucleotides are TGTGCCAGCAGTTTTAGGGGGCCAGCCAAAAACATTCAGTACTTC. Full variable domain (missing parts from reference TRBV28 and TRBJ2-4): DVKVTQSSRYLVKRTGEKVFLECVQDMDHENMFWYRQDPGLGLRLIYFSYDVKMKEKGDIPEGYSVSREKKERFSLILESASTNQTSMYLCASSFRGPAKNIQYFGAGTRLSVL.

This rearrangement joins TRBV5-1 to TRBJ2-5, with 7 positions matching TRBD1. The DNA end is a closer match to TRBJ2-7, so the J assignment may be wrong. Germline CDR1 is SGHRS and CDR2 is YFSETQ. The CDR3 is 14 residues long. In DNA form, the CDR3 reads TGCGCCAGCAGCGGTCCGGGACAGCCCTACGAGCAGTACTTC. It specifies CASSGPGQPYEQYF.

The chain carries TRBV9 and TRBJ1-1; 7 nucleotides align to TRBD1. The junction had 6 bases not matched to a gene; V was cut back by 8 bases and J by 5 bases. The germline gives CDR1 SGDLS, CDR2 YYNGEE. This CDR3 comprises 12 residues. The CDR3 sequence: CASRGRGTEAFF. The CDR3, as DNA: TGTGCCAGTAGGGGGCGGGGGACTGAAGCTTTCTTT.

The chain carries TRBV28 and TRBJ2-2, with D possibly being TRBD1 (5 bases). This CDR3 has 14 amino acids. V was pared by 6 bases and J by 1 base, with 9 bases between. The germline V gene encodes CDR1 MDHEN and CDR2 SYDVKM. CDR3 in DNA: TGTGCCAGCAGGAAAAGGGGGAACACCGGGGAGCTGTTTTTT. Translation gives CASRKRGNTGELFF.

The gene calls are TRBV7-9 and TRBJ2-1, with TRBD2 matching 7 bases. Trimming took 4 bases from V and 6 from J; bases not matched to a gene: 6. Looked up from germline, CDR1 is SEHNR and CDR2 is FQNEAQ (reference sequence). The CDR3 runs to 14 residues. The CDR3 sequence: CASSWASGGNEQFF. For the CDR3, the DNA is TGTGCCAGCAGCTGGGCGTCGGGGGGCAATGAGCAGTTCTTC.

V and J are TRBV5-1 and TRBJ2-1; D not resolved. V was pared by 0 bases and J by 4 bases, with 11 bases between. The CDR3 is made up of 15 amino acids. CDR1 is SGHRS and CDR2 is YFSETQ in the germline V gene. The CDR3 here is CASSLEGFQYNEQFF. The DNA of the CDR3 is TGCGCCAGCAGCTTGGAAGGGTTTCAATACAATGAGCAGTTCTTC.

V gene TRBV6-5 combines with J gene TRBJ2-5; TRBD2 aligns across 13 bases. V was clipped by 4 bases and J by 5 bases; unmatched bases: 7. CDR1 is MNHEY, CDR2 SVGAGI, per germline. This CDR3 has 16 amino acids. The CDR3 sequence: CASSFRGLAGMETQYF. The DNA of the CDR3 is TGTGCCAGCAGTTTCCGGGGACTAGCGGGGATGGAGACCCAGTACTTC.

The chain is built from TRBV28 and TRBJ2-3; the match to TRBD2 covers 7 bases. The CDR3 has 16 amino acids. The germline CDR1 and CDR2 sequences are MDHEN and SYDVKM. After removal of 5 bases from V and 3 bases from J, the junction contained 11 bases not matched to a gene. The CDR3 spells CASSRGGGSATDTQYF. Here the CDR3 DNA reads TGTGCCAGCAGTCGCGGGGGAGGGTCGGCGACAGATACGCAGTATTTT.

The J gene is TRBJ2-7, the V gene TRBV6-5; 7 positions agree with TRBD2. The CDR3 contains 14 residues. The germline gives CDR1 MNHEY, CDR2 SVGAGI. With V trimmed by 5 bases and J by 2 bases, 6 bases remained unmatched. The CDR3 DNA sequence: TGTGCCAGCAGTGGGGGGGGAGGCACCTACGAGCAGTACTTC. Protein: CASSGGGGTYEQYF.

The rearrangement links TRBV27 to TRBJ1-6; no definite D call. CDR3 length: 11 residues. V lost 6 bases and J 7 bases, leaving 4 bases between the germline ends. From germline, CDR1 is MNHEY and CDR2 SMNVEV (reference sequence). CDR3 DNA sequence: TGTGCCAGCAGGTCAAATTCACCCCTCCACTTT. This gives the protein CASRSNSPLHF.

The V and J genes are TRBV27 and TRBJ1-4, with TRBD1 matching 7 bases. V was clipped by 4 bases and J by 8 bases; unmatched bases: 4. The germline gives CDR1 MNHEY, CDR2 SMNVEV (reference sequence). This CDR3 is 13 amino acids long. The CDR3 nucleotides read TGTGCCAGCAGTTCGGGACAGCGAGAAAAACTGTTTTTT. It is translated as CASSSGQREKLFF.

The gene calls are TRBV7-2 and TRBJ2-1; either TRBD1 or TRBD2 may supply D (6 bases each). Trimming took off 5 bases at V and 1 base at J, with 12 bases between the two ends. This CDR3 contains 15 residues. Germline values: CDR1 SGHTA, CDR2 FQGNSA. DNA of the CDR3: TGTGCCAGCAGCCTCCGGGGGCTTTCCTACAATGAGCAGTTCTTC. Residues: CASSLRGLSYNEQFF.

The chain is built from TRBV27 and TRBJ2-7; 8 bases agree with TRBD1. Trimming cost V 5 bases and J 6 bases; bases outside gene matches: 12. Germline V gene lookup returns CDR1 MNHEY and CDR2 SMNVEV (reference sequence). This CDR3 has 15 amino acids. The chain's CDR3 is CASSKRQGYLGEQYF. The CDR3 nucleotides are TGTGCCAGCAGTAAACGACAGGGGTACCTCGGCGAGCAGTACTTC.

The gene calls are TRBV2 and TRBJ1-1; D not resolved. The germline V gene encodes CDR1 SNHLY and CDR2 FYNNEI. Trimming took 11 bases from V and 14 from J, leaving 24 bases between them. The CDR3 has 12 amino acids. The CDR3 reads CASRSRPNDIFF. For the CDR3, the DNA is TGTGCCTCCCGGTCCAGGCCTAATGATATATTCTTT.

This clone was picked up a small number of times. The chain recombines TRBV5-1 with TRBJ2-2; D is uncertain. Trimming shortened V by 4 bases and J by 4 bases, and 8 bases separated the two germline ends. The CDR3 sequence is 13 residues long. Germline V gene sequence: CDR1 SGHRS, CDR2 YFSETQ. The CDR3 reads CASSPIFTGELFF. The CDR3 nucleotides read TGCGCCAGCAGCCCGATTTTCACCGGGGAGCTGTTTTTT.

This chain links TRBV15 with TRBJ2-1; 8 bases align to TRBD1. The V gene's germline CDR1 is LNHNV and CDR2 YYDKDF (reference sequence). The CDR3 contains 16 residues. V lost 3 bases to trimming and J lost 1 base; unmatched junction nucleotides: 5. CDR3 DNA: TGTGCCACCAGCAGGGACAGGGCCCTTTCCTACAATGAGCAGTTCTTC. It translates to CATSRDRALSYNEQFF. Looking up the rest from reference TRBV15 and TRBJ2-1 gives the full variable domain: DAMVIQNPRYQVTQFGKPVTLSCSQTLNHNVMYWYQQKSSQAPKLLFHYYDKDFNNEADTPDNFQSRRPNTSFCFLDIRSPGLGDTAMYLCATSRDRALSYNEQFFGPGTRLTVL.

This chain joins TRBV7-6 and TRBJ2-3, with no clear D. The CDR3 runs to 11 residues. Germline CDR1 reads SGHVS; CDR2 reads FNYEAQ. V was pared by 2 bases and J by 3 bases, with 0 bases between. This CDR3 is CASSLTDTQYF. CDR3 nucleotides: TGTGCCAGCAGCTTAACAGATACGCAGTATTTT.

Turning to this clone: The junction and the germline gene differ at one end; a read error may be behind it. The chain employs TRBV7-7 and TRBJ2-5; 9 nucleotides match TRBD1. The CDR3 loop spans 15 amino acids. Germline V gene lookup returns CDR1 SSHAT and CDR2 FNYEAQ (reference sequence). The CDR3 nucleotides are TGTGCTAGCAGCTTCGGACAGGGGTACCAAGAGACCCAGTACTTC. It is translated as CASSFGQGYQETQYF.

The chain has TRBV19 and TRBJ1-2; D not resolved. In germline, CDR1 is LNHDA, CDR2 SQIVND (reference sequence). The CDR3 consists of 12 residues. The V end was cut by 1 base, the J end by 11 bases, with 11 bases between. The CDR3 protein is CASSIGPASYTF. CDR3 nucleotide sequence: TGTGCCAGTAGTATAGGACCCGCCAGTTACACCTTC.

This clone was recorded a few times. V is TRBV15 and J is TRBJ2-1; TRBD2 agrees at 10 bases. This CDR3 has 18 amino acids. Germline V gives CDR1 LNHNV, CDR2 YYDKDF (reference sequence). After removal of 0 bases from V and 11 bases from J, the junction contained 16 bases not matched to a gene. The CDR3 spells CATSRESVSSGSGRKQFF. For the CDR3, the DNA is TGTGCCACCAGCAGAGAATCGGTGTCTAGCGGGAGCGGTAGGAAGCAGTTCTTC.

This chain connects TRBV11-1 to TRBJ2-6; D is undetermined. CDR1 is SGHAT and CDR2 is FQDESV in the germline V gene (reference sequence). Between the trimmed V and J ends, which lost 6 bases and 1 base, there was a span of 13 bases. The length of the CDR3 is 16 residues. The CDR3 protein is CASSLFGSSGANVLTF. The DNA for the CDR3 is TGTGCCAGCAGTCTGTTTGGGTCTTCTGGGGCCAACGTCCTGACTTTC.

The rearrangement uses TRBV9 and TRBJ2-5, with 7 nucleotides matching TRBD1. Per the germline V gene, CDR1 is SGDLS and CDR2 is YYNGEE. The length of the CDR3 is 14 residues. V was clipped by 4 bases and J by 1 base; unmatched bases: 4. CDR3 coding DNA: TGTGCCAGCAGCTCGAGGACAGGCCAAGAGACCCAGTACTTC. It yields the protein CASSSRTGQETQYF.